This TCR beta chain appears in the sequencing data of a study of T cells in Graves' hyperthyroidism and ophthalmopathy. This CDR3 has 14 residues. In germline, CDR1 is SGHTA, CDR2 FQGTGA. V was trimmed by 5 bases and J by 0 bases, leaving 10 bases between them. Amplification yielded TCR beta CDR3 regions, with RNA transcripts as the source. The HTBI primer set served for first-round RT-PCR of the TCR CDR3. One entry per CDR3 protein, called by TCRdb with MiXCR from the multiplex PCR reads. In the table there are some 350,000 distinct CDR3 sequences, about 15% of which are singletons. This clonotype was detected many times.

This TCR was sampled from a woman between 55 and 75 years old with Graves' ophthalmopathy. The V call is TRBV7-3, the J call TRBJ2-5; a possible D gene is TRBD2 (5 bases). The sequenced sample was blood. As DNA, the CDR3 is TGTGCCAGCAGCCGAACGGGGTACCAAGAGACCCAGTACTTC. Translating gives CASSRTGYQETQYF.